This T cell receptor beta chain is drawn from a study of T cells in Graves' hyperthyroidism and ophthalmopathy. The overall study: Before any treatment, at initial diagnosis, peripheral blood was collected. Notes on the study in general: Expanded thyroid clonotypes (above 0.001) were mostly also found in blood.

Every diagnosis used clinical symptoms, serum thyroxine and TRAb, thyroid ultrasound and orbital computed tomography. With regard to this clonotype: Antigen unknown.

RNA transcripts were the template for amplifying TCR beta CDR3 regions. An initial round of RT-PCR targeting the TCR CDR3 relied on the HTBI primer set. TCRdb used MiXCR to reprocess the multiplex PCR reads, holding one entry per CDR3 protein. Found here are over 45,000 distinct CDR3 sequences, less than 50% of them singletons; the top ten hold roughly 12%. The sequenced material came from blood. The clonotype comes from a woman between 25 and 40 years old with Graves' ophthalmopathy.

CDR3 nucleotides: TGCAGCGTTAAAAACACGGGACAGGGCTATGGCTACACCTTC. This encodes CSVKNTGQGYGYTF. The V and J genes are TRBV29-1 and TRBJ1-2; 9 positions match TRBD1. This CDR3 contains 14 residues. CDR1 is SQVTM, CDR2 ANQGSEA, per germline. J gave up 4 bases and V 5 bases, and 8 bases lay outside the gene matches.